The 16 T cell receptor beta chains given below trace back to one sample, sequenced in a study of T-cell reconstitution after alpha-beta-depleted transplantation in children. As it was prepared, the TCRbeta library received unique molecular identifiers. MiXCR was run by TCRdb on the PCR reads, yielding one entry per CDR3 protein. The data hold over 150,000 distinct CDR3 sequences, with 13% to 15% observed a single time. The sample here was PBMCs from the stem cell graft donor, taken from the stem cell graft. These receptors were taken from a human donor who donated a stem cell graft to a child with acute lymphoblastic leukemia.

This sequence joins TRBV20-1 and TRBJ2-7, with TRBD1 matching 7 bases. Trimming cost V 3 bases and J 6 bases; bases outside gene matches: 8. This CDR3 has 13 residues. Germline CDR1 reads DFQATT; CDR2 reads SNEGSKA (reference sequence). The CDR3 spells CSARGTVPAEQYF. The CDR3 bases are TGCAGTGCTAGGGGGACAGTCCCCGCCGAGCAGTACTTC.

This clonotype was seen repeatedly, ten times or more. This chain's CDR3 is CASSLGLAGSPGELFF. CDR3 sequence (DNA): TGCGCCAGCAGCTTGGGACTAGCGGGGAGCCCTGGGGAGCTGTTTTTT. The chain links TRBV5-1 to TRBJ2-2; TRBD2 agrees at 11 bases. Germline loops: CDR1 SGHRS, CDR2 YFSETQ. Germline trimming cut 0 bases from V and 8 bases from J; bases unmatched to any gene: 6. There are 16 residues in the CDR3.

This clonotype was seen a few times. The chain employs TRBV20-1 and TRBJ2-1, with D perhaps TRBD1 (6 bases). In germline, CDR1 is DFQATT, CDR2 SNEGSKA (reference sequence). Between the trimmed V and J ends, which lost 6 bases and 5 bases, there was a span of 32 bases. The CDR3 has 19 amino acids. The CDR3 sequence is CSAPYGRYLRGYMDNEQFF. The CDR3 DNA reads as TGCAGTGCCCCCTATGGGCGGTATCTAAGGGGGTACATGGACAATGAGCAGTTCTTC.

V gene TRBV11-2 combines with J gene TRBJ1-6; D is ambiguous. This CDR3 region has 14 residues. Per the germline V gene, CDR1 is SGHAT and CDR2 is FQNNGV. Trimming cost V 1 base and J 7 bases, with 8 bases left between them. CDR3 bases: TGTGCCAGCAGCTTAGCCGGCAGAAATTCACCCCTCCACTTT. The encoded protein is CASSLAGRNSPLHF.

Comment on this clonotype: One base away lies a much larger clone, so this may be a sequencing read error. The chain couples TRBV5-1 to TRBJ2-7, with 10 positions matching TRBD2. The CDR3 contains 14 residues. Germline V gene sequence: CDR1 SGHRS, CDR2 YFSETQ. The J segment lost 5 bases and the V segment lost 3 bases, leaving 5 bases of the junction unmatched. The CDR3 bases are TGCGCCAGCAGCTCAGGACTAGCGGACCACGAGCAGTACTTC. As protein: CASSSGLADHEQYF.

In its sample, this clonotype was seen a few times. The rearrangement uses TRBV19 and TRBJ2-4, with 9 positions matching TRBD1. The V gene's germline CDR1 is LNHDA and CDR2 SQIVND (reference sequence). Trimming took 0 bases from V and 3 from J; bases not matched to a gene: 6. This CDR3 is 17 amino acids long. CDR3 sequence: CASSIDRGQGFKNIQYF. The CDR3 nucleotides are TGTGCCAGTAGTATAGATAGGGGACAGGGATTCAAAAACATTCAGTACTTC.

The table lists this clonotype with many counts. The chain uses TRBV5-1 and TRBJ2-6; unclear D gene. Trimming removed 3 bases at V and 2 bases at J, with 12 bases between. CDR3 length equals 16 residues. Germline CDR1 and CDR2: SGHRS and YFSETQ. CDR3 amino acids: CASSYNTFPGANVLTF. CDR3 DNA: TGCGCCAGCAGCTACAACACATTCCCTGGGGCCAACGTCCTGACTTTC.

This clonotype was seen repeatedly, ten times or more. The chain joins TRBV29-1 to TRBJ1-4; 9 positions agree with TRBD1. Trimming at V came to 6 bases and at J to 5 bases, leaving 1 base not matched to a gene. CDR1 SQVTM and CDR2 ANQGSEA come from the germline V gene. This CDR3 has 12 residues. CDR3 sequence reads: CSVGQGNEKLFF. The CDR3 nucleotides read TGCAGCGTAGGACAGGGGAATGAAAAACTGTTTTTT.

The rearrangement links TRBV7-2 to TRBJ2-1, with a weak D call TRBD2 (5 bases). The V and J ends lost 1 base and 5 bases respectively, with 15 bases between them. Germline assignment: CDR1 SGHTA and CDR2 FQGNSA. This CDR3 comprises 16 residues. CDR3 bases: TGTGCCAGCAGCTTAGGGGCCCCCCCGGAGGACAATGAGCAGTTCTTC. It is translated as CASSLGAPPEDNEQFF.

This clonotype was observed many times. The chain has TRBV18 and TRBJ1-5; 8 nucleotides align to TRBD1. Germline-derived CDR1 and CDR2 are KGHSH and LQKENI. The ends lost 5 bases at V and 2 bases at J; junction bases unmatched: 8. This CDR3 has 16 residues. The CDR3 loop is CASSDRQGAGNQPQHF. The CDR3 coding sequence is TGTGCCAGCTCAGATCGCCAGGGGGCTGGCAATCAGCCCCAGCATTTT.

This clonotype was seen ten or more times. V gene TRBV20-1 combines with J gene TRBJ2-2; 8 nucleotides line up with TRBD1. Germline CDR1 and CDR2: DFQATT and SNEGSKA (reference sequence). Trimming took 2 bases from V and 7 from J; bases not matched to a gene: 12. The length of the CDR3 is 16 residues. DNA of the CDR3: TGCAGTGCTAGAACTGCAGGGGGCGTGGATGGCGGGGAGCTGTTTTTT. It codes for CSARTAGGVDGGELFF.

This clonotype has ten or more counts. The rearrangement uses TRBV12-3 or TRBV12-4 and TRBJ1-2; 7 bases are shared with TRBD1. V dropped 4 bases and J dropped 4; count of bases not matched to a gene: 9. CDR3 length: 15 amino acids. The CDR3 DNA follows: TGTGCCAGCAGTTCGAGGGGGCGAATGGGCTATGGCTACACCTTC. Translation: CASSSRGRMGYGYTF.

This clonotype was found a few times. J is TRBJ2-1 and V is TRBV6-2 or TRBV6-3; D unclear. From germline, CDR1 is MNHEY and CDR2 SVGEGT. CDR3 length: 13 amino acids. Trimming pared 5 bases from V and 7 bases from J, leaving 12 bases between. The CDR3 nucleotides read TGTGCCAGCAGTCGAACGGATGAGAATGAGCAGTTCTTC. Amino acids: CASSRTDENEQFF.

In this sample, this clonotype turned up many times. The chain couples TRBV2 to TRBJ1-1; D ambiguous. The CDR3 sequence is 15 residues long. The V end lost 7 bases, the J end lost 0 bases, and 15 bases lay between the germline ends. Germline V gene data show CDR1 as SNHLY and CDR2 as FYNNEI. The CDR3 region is CASIRRAGVNTEAFF. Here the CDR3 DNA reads TGTGCCAGCATTAGGAGGGCAGGAGTGAACACTGAAGCTTTCTTT. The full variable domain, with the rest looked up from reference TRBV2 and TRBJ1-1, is EPEVTQTPSHQVTQMGQEVILRCVPISNHLYFYWYRQILGQKVEFLVSFYNNEISEKSEIFDDQFSVERPDGSNFTLKIRSTKLEDSAMYFCASIRRAGVNTEAFFGQGTRLTVV.

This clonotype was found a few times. The CDR3 sequence is CASSDSGRADHEQYF. The CDR3 bases are TGTGCCAGCAGTGATAGCGGGAGGGCCGATCACGAGCAGTACTTC. The V gene is TRBV25-1, the J gene TRBJ2-7; TRBD2 matches at 11 bases. V dropped 3 bases and J dropped 5; count of bases not matched to a gene: 6. The germline V gene has CDR1 MGHDK and CDR2 SYGVNS. This CDR3 spans 15 amino acids.

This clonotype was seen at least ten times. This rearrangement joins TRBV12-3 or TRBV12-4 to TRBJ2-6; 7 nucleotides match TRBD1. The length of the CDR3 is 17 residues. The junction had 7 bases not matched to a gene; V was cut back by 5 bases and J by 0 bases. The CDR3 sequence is CASSTPGQSSGANVLTF. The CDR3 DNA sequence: TGTGCCAGCAGTACACCGGGACAGAGCTCTGGGGCCAACGTCCTGACTTTC.